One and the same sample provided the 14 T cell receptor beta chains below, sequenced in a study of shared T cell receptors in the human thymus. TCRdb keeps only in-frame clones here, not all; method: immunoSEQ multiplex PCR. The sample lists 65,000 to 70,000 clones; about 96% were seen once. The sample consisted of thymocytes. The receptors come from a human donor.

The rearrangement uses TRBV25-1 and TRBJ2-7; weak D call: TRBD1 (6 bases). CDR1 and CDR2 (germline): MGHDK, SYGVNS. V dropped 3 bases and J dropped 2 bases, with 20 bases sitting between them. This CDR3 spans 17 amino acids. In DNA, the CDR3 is TGTGCCAGCAGTGACGACCTACAGGGCCGTTTCGCCTACGAGCAGTACTTC. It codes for CASSDDLQGRFAYEQYF.

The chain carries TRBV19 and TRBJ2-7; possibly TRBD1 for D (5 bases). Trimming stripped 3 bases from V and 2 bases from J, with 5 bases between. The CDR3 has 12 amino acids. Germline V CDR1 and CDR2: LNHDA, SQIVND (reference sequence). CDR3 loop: CASSMDTYEQYF. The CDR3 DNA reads TGTGCCAGTAGTATGGACACCTACGAGCAGTACTTC.

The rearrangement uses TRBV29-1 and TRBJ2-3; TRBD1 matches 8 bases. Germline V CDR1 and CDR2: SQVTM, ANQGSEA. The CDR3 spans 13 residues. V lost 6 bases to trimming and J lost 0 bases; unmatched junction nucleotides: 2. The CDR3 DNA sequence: TGCAGCGTGACAGGGGCGAGCACAGATACGCAGTATTTT. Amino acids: CSVTGASTDTQYF.

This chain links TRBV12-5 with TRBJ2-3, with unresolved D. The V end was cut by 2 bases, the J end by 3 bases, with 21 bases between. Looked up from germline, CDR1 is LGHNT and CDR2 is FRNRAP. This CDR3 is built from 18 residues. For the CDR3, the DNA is TGTGCTAGTGGTTTGCCACCCCAAGGGTCCCCCAGAACAGATACGCAGTATTTT. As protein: CASGLPPQGSPRTDTQYF.

The CDR3 loop is CASSLVGGGVSYNEQFF. CDR3 bases: TGTGCCAGCAGCTTGGTCGGTGGGGGGGTCTCCTACAATGAGCAGTTCTTC. The V call is TRBV5-6, the J call TRBJ2-1; TRBD2 aligns across 7 bases. J was trimmed by 0 bases and V by 0 bases; bases with no gene match: 6. Germline V gene data show CDR1 as SGHDT and CDR2 as YYEEEE. The CDR3 length is 17 residues.

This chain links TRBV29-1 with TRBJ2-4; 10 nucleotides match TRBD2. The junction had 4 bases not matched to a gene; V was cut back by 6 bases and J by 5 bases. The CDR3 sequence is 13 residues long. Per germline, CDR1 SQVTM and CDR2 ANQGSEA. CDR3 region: CSVILAGQNIQYF. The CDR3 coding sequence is TGCAGCGTCATACTAGCGGGGCAAAACATTCAGTACTTC.

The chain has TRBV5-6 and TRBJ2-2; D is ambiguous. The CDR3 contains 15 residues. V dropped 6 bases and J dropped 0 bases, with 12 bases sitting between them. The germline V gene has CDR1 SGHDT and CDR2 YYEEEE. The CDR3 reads CASTWSSTNTGELFF. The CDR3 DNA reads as TGTGCCAGCACCTGGAGCAGTACGAACACCGGGGAGCTGTTTTTT.

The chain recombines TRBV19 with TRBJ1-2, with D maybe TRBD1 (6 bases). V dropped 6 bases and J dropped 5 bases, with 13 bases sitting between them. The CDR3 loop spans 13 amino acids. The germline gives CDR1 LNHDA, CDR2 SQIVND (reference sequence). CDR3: CASRETGKYGYTF. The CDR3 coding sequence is TGTGCCAGTAGAGAAACAGGGAAGTATGGCTACACCTTC.

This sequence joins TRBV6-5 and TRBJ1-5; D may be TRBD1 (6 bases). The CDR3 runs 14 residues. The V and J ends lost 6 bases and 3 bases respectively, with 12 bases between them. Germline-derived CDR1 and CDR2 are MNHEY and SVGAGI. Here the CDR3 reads CASSPTGNNQPQHF. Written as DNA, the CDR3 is TGTGCCAGCAGCCCCACAGGGAACAATCAGCCCCAGCATTTT.

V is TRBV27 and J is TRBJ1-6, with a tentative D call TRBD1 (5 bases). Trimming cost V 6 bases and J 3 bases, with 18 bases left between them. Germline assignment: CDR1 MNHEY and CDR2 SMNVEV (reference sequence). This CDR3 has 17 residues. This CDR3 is CASSHSQGSIYNSPLHF. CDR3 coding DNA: TGTGCCAGCAGCCACTCCCAGGGTTCTATCTATAATTCACCCCTCCACTTT.

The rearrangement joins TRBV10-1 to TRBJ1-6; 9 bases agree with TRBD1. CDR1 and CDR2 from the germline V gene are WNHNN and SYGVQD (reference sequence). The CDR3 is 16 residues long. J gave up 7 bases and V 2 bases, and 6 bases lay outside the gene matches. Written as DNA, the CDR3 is TGCGCCAGCAGTGAGAGGACAGGGGTACAGAATTCACCCCTCCACTTT. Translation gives CASSERTGVQNSPLHF.

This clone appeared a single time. CDR3 DNA sequence: TGCGCCAGCAGCTTGGGTAGCGGGGGGGACTTCTCCTACAATGAGCAGTTCTTC. Translation gives CASSLGSGGDFSYNEQFF. The chain couples TRBV5-1 to TRBJ2-1, with TRBD2 matching over 11 bases. The J segment lost 0 bases and the V segment lost 0 bases, leaving 5 bases of the junction unmatched. Germline V lookup: CDR1 SGHRS, CDR2 YFSETQ. This CDR3 has 18 residues.

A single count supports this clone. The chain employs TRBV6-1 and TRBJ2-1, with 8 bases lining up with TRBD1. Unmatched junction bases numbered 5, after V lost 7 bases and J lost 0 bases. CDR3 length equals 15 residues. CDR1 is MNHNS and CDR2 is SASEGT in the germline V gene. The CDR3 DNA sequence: TGTGCCAGCACCGACGGGACAGGCTCCTACAATGAGCAGTTCTTC. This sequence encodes CASTDGTGSYNEQFF.

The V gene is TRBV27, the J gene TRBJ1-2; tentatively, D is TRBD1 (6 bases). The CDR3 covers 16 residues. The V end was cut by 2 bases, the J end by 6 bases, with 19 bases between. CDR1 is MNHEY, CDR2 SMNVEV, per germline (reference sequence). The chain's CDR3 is CASSLGRGKAMDGYTF. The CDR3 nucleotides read TGTGCCAGCAGTTTAGGCAGGGGAAAGGCTATGGATGGCTACACCTTC.